One and the same sample provided the 27 T cell receptor beta chains below, sequenced in a study of T cells in women clearing cervical HPV infection. Clones were read by immunoSEQ multiplex PCR, and TCRdb kept only the in-frame ones, dropping some. The sample holds 14,000 or so clones. The sequenced material came from blood buffy coat. The receptors shown here come from a woman between 18 and 69 years old with a cervical HPV16 infection that either progressed to CIN3+ or cleared (not recorded which).

In the case of this clone: The sequence runs out 3 residues before the end of the CDR3; the remainder is reconstructed from the germline J gene. This rearrangement joins TRBV5-5 to TRBJ1-4; D not resolved. V dropped 0 bases and J dropped 4 bases, with 7 bases sitting between them. Germline CDR1 SGHKS, CDR2 YYEKEE (reference sequence). The CDR3 contains 14 residues. The CDR3 loop is CASSLDYGNEKLFF. The sequenced part of the CDR3 DNA is TGTGCCAGCAGCTTGGACTATGGTAATGAAAAA.

Note on this clone: Coverage ceases 3 residues before the CDR3 finishes, and the germline J gene fills in the end. This chain links TRBV6-1 with TRBJ1-2; TRBD1 is a possible D gene (5 bases). Per the germline V gene, CDR1 is MNHNS and CDR2 is SASEGT. The CDR3 length is 15 residues. The CDR3 protein is CASSEAVVQGWGYTF. Incomplete CDR3 DNA: TGTGCCAGCAGTGAAGCCGTTGTGCAGGGCTGGGGC.

Concerning this clone: One end of the junction is discordant with germline, which a read error may explain. The read terminates 3 residues ahead of where the CDR3 ends, so the germline J gene completes it. V and J are TRBV18 and TRBJ2-5; D unresolved. CDR1 and CDR2 from the germline V gene are KGHSH and LQKENI. This CDR3 is 13 amino acids long. The CDR3 spells CPSSSRDQETQYF. The part of the CDR3 DNA that was read is TGTCCCAGCTCATCCCGGGACCAAGAGACC. Combining the CDR3 with reference TRBV18 and TRBJ2-5 gives the whole variable domain NAGVMQNPRHLVRRRGQEARLRCSPMKGHSHVYWYRQLPEEGLKFMVYLQKENIIDESGMPKERFSAEFPKEGPSILRIQQVVRGDSAAYFCPSSSRDQETQYFGPGTRLLVL.

As regards this clone: An end of the junction differs from the germline gene, which may be a read error. The DNA ends 3 residues before the CDR3 does, and the rest of the CDR3 is filled in from the germline J gene. Other DNA sequences within the sample encode an identical CDR3. The rearrangement links TRBV5-6 to TRBJ1-3; tentative D call: TRBD1 (5 bases). The CDR3 is 15 residues long. From germline, CDR1 is SGHDT and CDR2 YYEEEE. The DNA read from the CDR3 is TGTGCCAGCAGCTCTGACAGCTTCTCTGGAAACACG. The encoded protein is CASSSDSFSGNT. The entire CDR3 protein is CASSSDSFSGNTIYF.

This clone ranks as medium-sized in terms of frequency. The read falls 3 residues short of the CDR3 end, and the missing part is taken from the germline J gene. This chain uses TRBV18 with TRBJ2-3; D not resolved. Germline CDR1 KGHSH, CDR2 LQKENI. Trimming left V 2 bases short and J 4 bases short, with 7 bases between. There are 13 residues in the CDR3. CDR3 in amino acids: CASSPGGPDTQYF. CDR3 DNA (partial): TGTGCCAGCTCACCAGGTGGGCCAGATACG.

Comment on this clone: The read gets to within 3 residues of the CDR3 end, and the germline J gene fills in the rest. The gene calls are TRBV7-9 and TRBJ2-2; D call uncertain. The germline gives CDR1 SEHNR, CDR2 FQNEAQ (reference sequence). The CDR3 has 13 amino acids. The CDR3 is CASSPATNEKLFF. The CDR3 DNA, read in part, is TGTGCCAGCAGCCCTGCAACTAATGAAAAG.

Regarding this clone: The missing CDR3 end, 3 residues past where the read stops, is filled in from the germline J gene. V and J are TRBV20-1 and TRBJ1-5; tentatively, D is TRBD1 (5 bases). Between the trimmed V and J ends, which lost 4 bases and 3 bases, there was a span of 10 bases. This CDR3 spans 13 amino acids. Germline CDR1 is DFQATT and CDR2 is SNEGSKA (reference sequence). This chain's CDR3 is CSANRGVNQPQHF. CDR3 DNA (partial): TGCAGTGCTAACCGAGGGGTCAATCAGCCC.

About this clone itself: From the germline J gene comes the end of the CDR3, since the read stops 3 residues before it. The rearrangement joins TRBV29-1 to TRBJ2-7, with TRBD1 matching 9 bases. Trimming removed 6 bases from V and 2 bases from J; junction bases left unmatched: 5. There are 13 residues in the CDR3. From germline, CDR1 is SQVTM and CDR2 ANQGSEA. The CDR3 sequence: CSVGTGRTYEQYF. Incomplete CDR3 DNA: TGCAGCGTGGGGACAGGGCGGACCTACGAG.

As regards this clone: The read gets to within 3 residues of the CDR3 end, and the germline J gene fills in the rest. The V gene is TRBV7-2, the J gene TRBJ2-3; 7 bases map to TRBD2. V trimming: 2 bases; J trimming: 6 bases; junction bases outside the gene matches: 8. The CDR3 sequence is 15 residues long. Germline V gene lookup returns CDR1 SGHTA and CDR2 FQGNSA. The sequenced CDR3 bases are TGTGCCAGCAGCTTAAGCGGGGATAGGTTTGATACG. Its protein product is CASSLSGDRFDT. The entire CDR3 protein is CASSLSGDRFDTQYF.

About this clone: Read data end 3 residues before the CDR3 end; the end is taken from the germline J gene. This sequence joins TRBV6-1 and TRBJ1-2; D is possibly TRBD1 (5 bases). Germline CDR1 and CDR2: MNHNS and SASEGT. The CDR3 runs 13 residues. Between the trimmed V and J ends, which lost 4 bases and 7 bases, there was a span of 13 bases. The DNA read from the CDR3 is TGTGCCAGCAGTGTAGGTGTCGGGGGTGGC. Translating it yields CASSVGVGGG. The whole CDR3 reads CASSVGVGGGYTF.

Turning to this clone: The CDR3 end lies 3 residues beyond the end of the read and is filled in from the germline J gene. The chain has TRBV18 and TRBJ1-4; 9 bases agree with TRBD1. The length of the CDR3 is 14 residues. From germline, CDR1 is KGHSH and CDR2 LQKENI. V lost 6 bases to trimming and J lost 6 bases; unmatched junction nucleotides: 5. The CDR3 here is CASSPGQGHEKLFF. CDR3 DNA (partial): TGTGCCAGCTCTCCGGGACAGGGACATGAAAAA.

In regard to this clone: The read stops 3 residues short of the end of the CDR3; the missing end is completed from the germline J gene. Other DNA sequences in the same sample also yield this CDR3. The chain carries TRBV2 and TRBJ1-3; 7 positions match TRBD1. Germline-derived CDR1 and CDR2 are SNHLY and FYNNEI. The V gene end was trimmed by 3 bases and the J gene end by 4 bases; junction bases not matched to a gene: 0. This CDR3 is built from 13 residues. The CDR3 loop is CASSEGQGNTIYF. Partial CDR3 DNA: TGTGCCAGCAGTGAGGGACAGGGAAACACC.

For this clone: The read is 3 residues too short to cover the CDR3 end, so that end is filled in from the germline J gene. J is TRBJ2-3 and V is TRBV5-1, with 8 positions matching TRBD2. The CDR3 has 15 amino acids. CDR1 SGHRS and CDR2 YFSETQ come from the germline V gene. Germline trimming cut 4 bases from V and 2 bases from J; bases unmatched to any gene: 6. Partial CDR3 DNA: TGCGCCAGCAGCGGGAGCGGGGGCTACACAGATACG. It translates to CASSGSGGYTDT. The CDR3, in full, reads CASSGSGGYTDTQYF. Full variable domain (missing parts from reference TRBV5-1 and TRBJ2-3): KAGVTQTPRYLIKTRGQQVTLSCSPISGHRSVSWYQQTPGQGLQFLFEYFSETQRNKGNFPGRFSGRQFSNSRSEMNVSTLELGDSALYLCASSGSGGYTDTQYFGPGTRLTVL.

The part of the CDR3 DNA that was read is TGTGCCAGCATGAAGGGGGCTGGATATGGC. Translation: CASMKGAGYG. The full CDR3 reads CASMKGAGYGYTF. V usage is TRBV2 and J usage is TRBJ1-2; 7 positions agree with TRBD1. From the germline J gene comes the end of the CDR3, since the read stops 3 residues before it. From germline, CDR1 is SNHLY and CDR2 FYNNEI. The CDR3 is 13 residues long. Trimming removed 7 bases from V and 5 bases from J; junction bases left unmatched: 7.

For this clone: The read ends 3 residues before the CDR3 terminus; that terminus is restored from the germline J gene. The V gene is TRBV2, the J gene TRBJ2-1, with TRBD2 identical over 10 bases. Germline V gene data show CDR1 as SNHLY and CDR2 as FYNNEI. The CDR3 totals 16 residues. The V segment lost 7 bases and the J segment 4 bases; nucleotides outside the gene matches: 10. The CDR3 sequence: CASISLSGGEYNEQFF. The covered CDR3 bases are TGTGCCAGCATTTCCTTGAGCGGGGGGGAGTACAATGAG. Variable domain in full (rest from reference TRBV2 and TRBJ2-1): EPEVTQTPSHQVTQMGQEVILRCVPISNHLYFYWYRQILGQKVEFLVSFYNNEISEKSEIFDDQFSVERPDGSNFTLKIRSTKLEDSAMYFCASISLSGGEYNEQFFGPGTRLTVL.

Note on this clone: The read comes to an end 3 residues before the CDR3 does, leaving the germline J gene to fill in the end. The chain carries TRBV20-1 and TRBJ1-2, with 7 bases that match TRBD1. The V gene's germline CDR1 is DFQATT and CDR2 SNEGSKA (reference sequence). This CDR3 comprises 12 residues. Unmatched junction bases numbered 2, after V lost 4 bases and J lost 3 bases. The CDR3 region is CSANRGDYGYTF. The sequenced part of the CDR3 DNA is TGCAGTGCTAACAGGGGCGACTATGGC.

With regard to this clone: The DNA ends 3 residues before the CDR3 does, and the rest of the CDR3 is filled in from the germline J gene. This chain connects TRBV7-2 to TRBJ1-2, with D unresolved. Germline assignment: CDR1 SGHTA and CDR2 FQGNSA. The CDR3 totals 14 residues. Here the CDR3 reads CASSPPPGSDTYTF. Partial CDR3 DNA: TGTGCCAGCAGCCCCCCTCCGGGGTCAGATACC.

As concerns this clone: The read halts 3 residues ahead of the CDR3 end, with the missing end drawn from the germline J gene. The V gene is TRBV11-2, the J gene TRBJ1-4; D uncertain. Germline CDR1 SGHAT, CDR2 FQNNGV. Trimming cost V 0 bases and J 5 bases, with 10 bases left between them. The CDR3 consists of 15 residues. CDR3 sequence reads: CASSLDRVSNEKLFF. The CDR3 bases that were read are TGTGCCAGCAGCTTAGATCGGGTTTCCAATGAAAAA.

Note on this clone: The read ends 3 residues early relative to the CDR3; the germline J gene fills the gap. This chain links TRBV28 with TRBJ2-7, with 10 bases identical to TRBD1. V lost 6 bases to trimming and J lost 1 base; unmatched junction nucleotides: 3. Germline V gives CDR1 MDHEN, CDR2 SYDVKM. This CDR3 is 14 amino acids long. Partial CDR3 DNA: TGTGCCAGCAGCCGGACAGGGGGTTCCTACGAG. It translates to CASSRTGGSYE. The CDR3, in full, reads CASSRTGGSYEQYF.

As to this clone: The read halts 3 residues ahead of the CDR3 end, with the missing end drawn from the germline J gene. The chain joins TRBV14 to TRBJ2-2; 10 bases align to TRBD2. Germline V gene lookup returns CDR1 SGHDN and CDR2 FVKESK. The CDR3 covers 16 residues. With 4 bases clipped from V and 5 bases from J, the junction kept 7 bases outside the gene matches. The sequenced CDR3 bases are TGTGCCAGCAGCCCGAAAGCGGGGGGGCGGACCGGGGAG. This gives the protein CASSPKAGGRTGE. The CDR3, in full, reads CASSPKAGGRTGELFF.

A remark on this clone: The CDR3 goes on 3 residues after the read ends, and that part is filled in from the germline J gene. V gene TRBV29-1 combines with J gene TRBJ1-2; 8 bases are shared with TRBD1. Germline-derived CDR1 and CDR2 are SQVTM and ANQGSEA. This CDR3 contains 18 residues. V was clipped by 0 bases and J by 2 bases; unmatched bases: 14. CDR3: CSVEEHPKTGGENYGYTF. CDR3 bases read: TGCAGCGTTGAAGAACACCCCAAAACAGGGGGAGAAAACTATGGC.

About this clone: The CDR3 goes on 3 residues after the read ends, and that part is filled in from the germline J gene. V gene TRBV7-8 combines with J gene TRBJ2-7; 12 bases are a match to TRBD1. Germline V gives CDR1 SGHVS, CDR2 FQNEAQ. The trim removed 5 bases at V and 6 bases at J, leaving 5 bases unmatched. CDR3 length equals 14 residues. The sequenced CDR3 bases are TGTGCCAGCAGCACCGGGACAGGGGGCCTCGAG. Its translation: CASSTGTGGLE. The CDR3, in full, reads CASSTGTGGLEQYF. Full variable domain (rest looked up from reference TRBV7-8 and TRBJ2-7): GAGVSQSPRYKVAKRGQDVALRCDPISGHVSLFWYQQALGQGPEFLTYFQNEAQLDKSGLPSDRFFAERPEGSVSTLKIQRTQQEDSAVYLCASSTGTGGLEQYFGPGTRLTVT.

CDR3 sequence: CASSYVFQTGGYEQYF. Incomplete CDR3 DNA: TGTGCCAGCAGTTACGTCTTCCAAACGGGGGGGTACGAG. J is TRBJ2-7 and V is TRBV6-2 or TRBV6-3, with TRBD2 matching 8 bases. Read data end 3 residues before the CDR3 end; the end is taken from the germline J gene. The V segment lost 2 bases and the J segment 4 bases; nucleotides outside the gene matches: 10. This CDR3 contains 16 residues. In germline, CDR1 is MNHEY, CDR2 SVGEGT.

Details on this clone: The read terminates 3 residues ahead of where the CDR3 ends, so the germline J gene completes it. The V and J genes are TRBV29-1 and TRBJ2-5, with a tentative D call TRBD1 (5 bases). From germline, CDR1 is SQVTM and CDR2 ANQGSEA. V dropped 3 bases and J dropped 2 bases, with 13 bases sitting between them. The CDR3 spans 14 residues. CDR3: CSVETATEQETQYF. The covered CDR3 bases are TGCAGCGTTGAGACTGCGACAGAGCAAGAGACC.

About this clone: The read terminates 3 residues before the CDR3 end, so the remaining end is supplied by the germline J gene. The gene calls are TRBV20-1 and TRBJ2-1; TRBD2 aligns across 9 bases. The germline gives CDR1 DFQATT, CDR2 SNEGSKA (reference sequence). The ends lost 3 bases at V and 3 bases at J; junction bases unmatched: 3. This CDR3 contains 14 residues. The part of the CDR3 DNA that was read is TGCAGTGCTAGGCTGCGGGGGGGCTACAATGAG. This translates into CSARLRGGYNE. The whole CDR3 reads CSARLRGGYNEQFF.

Points on this clone: The read halts 3 residues ahead of the CDR3 end, with the missing end drawn from the germline J gene. The chain has TRBV30 and TRBJ1-2, with TRBD1 matching over 7 bases. This CDR3 spans 15 amino acids. Looked up from germline, CDR1 is GTSNPN and CDR2 is SVGIG (reference sequence). V shed 2 bases and J 4 bases; nucleotides not matched to a gene: 10. The CDR3 loop is CAWSTTPTGFYGYTF. The part of the CDR3 DNA that was read is TGTGCCTGGAGTACAACCCCGACAGGGTTCTATGGC.

A word on this clone: Sequencing ends 3 residues short of the CDR3 end; the germline J gene provides the rest. The rearrangement links TRBV2 to TRBJ1-2; D possibly corresponds to TRBD1 (6 bases). Trimming stripped 7 bases from V and 4 bases from J, with 16 bases between. Looked up from germline, CDR1 is SNHLY and CDR2 is FYNNEI. The CDR3 has 14 residues. Incomplete CDR3 DNA: TGTGCCAGCACGGTCGAACAGGGCCCCTATGGC. Its protein product is CASTVEQGPYG. The CDR3, in full, reads CASTVEQGPYGYTF. The full variable domain, in which reference TRBV2 and TRBJ1-2 provide the parts outside the CDR3, is EPEVTQTPSHQVTQMGQEVILRCVPISNHLYFYWYRQILGQKVEFLVSFYNNEISEKSEIFDDQFSVERPDGSNFTLKIRSTKLEDSAMYFCASTVEQGPYGYTFGSGTRLTVV.